This TCR beta chain was sequenced in a study of regulatory T cells in long-lasting Graves disease. Overall study findings and caveats: Favoring TRBV28, TRBJ1-2 and TRBJ2-5 was a feature seen in persistent disease.

CDR3 regions were amplified by Arm-PCR using iRepertoire HTBI primers to build TCR beta libraries. One entry per CDR3 protein, called by TCRdb with MiXCR from the multiplex PCR reads. This sample has a few hundred thousand distinct CDR3 sequences, with around 24% found just once. In germline, CDR1 is MDHEN, CDR2 SYDVKM. CDR3 length: 17 residues. Noted time point: persistent/refractory GD, antithyroid drugs over 5 years with positive TRAb. RNA from PBMCs was the source of the TCR library. With respect to this clonotype: Its specificity is not known. This clone may be a read error of a much larger clone one base away.

This receptor was identified in a female donor with Graves disease. This specimen was peripheral blood mononuclear cells (PBMCs), taken when the disease was refractory, from a patient treated with antithyroid drugs. The rearrangement uses TRBV28 and TRBJ2-5, with no clear D. The CDR3 sequence is CASSTYSIVGPLETQCF. The CDR3 nucleotides are TGTGCCAGCAGTACCTACAGTATCGTGGGCCCTCTAGAGACCCAGTGCTTC.